This T cell receptor beta chain derives from a study of T cell responses to AZD1222 COVID-19 vaccine. Germline values: CDR1 SSHAT, CDR2 FNYEAQ (reference sequence). CDR3 size: 13 residues. Repertoires were generated with immunoSEQ multiplex PCR, while TCRdb's copy carries only in-frame clones and drops some. The sample comprises about 100,000 clones, 87% of which are singletons, and just under 3% rests with the top ten. Of note for this clone: The junction shows a germline mismatch at one end, possibly a read error.

The chain is built from TRBV7-7 and TRBJ1-1; no firm D call. Sequences were derived from peripheral blood, sampled on day 0 of AZD1222 vaccination. This receptor was obtained from an adult in good health. The CDR3, as DNA: TGTGCTAGCAGCTTATCCGGGAACACTGAAGCTTTCTTT. Residues: CASSLSGNTEAFF.